This T cell receptor (beta chain) was found in a study of breast tumors, draining lymph nodes, adjacent tissues. MiXCR was run by TCRdb on the multiplex PCR reads, yielding one entry per CDR3 protein. The sample lists 190,000 or so distinct CDR3 sequences, 25% to 40% seen once, with 4.3% in the top ten. Remarks on this clonotype: What it binds is not known.

Samples came from axillary lymph nodes draining the breast cancer. This CDR3 region has 14 residues. Per the germline V gene, CDR1 is DFQATT and CDR2 is SNEGSKA (reference sequence). V was cut by 0 bases and J by 1 base, with 9 bases left in between. Whole-study findings and limits: Luminal-like breast cancer showed significantly greater tumor-nontumor repertoire similarity than basal-like breast cancer did.

The V gene is TRBV20-1, the J gene TRBJ1-1; tentative D call: TRBD1 (5 bases). Sequencing used axillary lymph node tissue. The sequence came from a female donor with breast cancer. Some clones in this sample may be carry-over from other donors' samples. The CDR3 DNA reads TGCAGTGCTAGAGAGGGGGTATCGAACACTGAAGCTTTCTTT. This translates into CSAREGVSNTEAFF.